This TCR beta chain was captured by sequencing in a study of CD8 T cells in Susac syndrome. RNA in amounts of about 0.5 to 1 ug was reverse transcribed with random hexamers. With immunoSEQ multiplex PCR, TCR beta CDR3 was amplified across 54 Vbeta and 13 Jbeta. TCRdb used MiXCR to reprocess the immunoSEQ multiplex PCR reads, holding one entry per CDR3 protein. The data hold about 300,000 distinct CDR3 sequences, with 65% to 90% observed a single time. The V gene lost 5 bases and the J gene lost 0 bases, with 11 bases spanning the gap. Germline V gene data show CDR1 as LGHDT and CDR2 as YNNKEL (reference sequence). The CDR3 runs 15 residues. Both CD4+ and CD8+ T cells were negatively isolated, and TEMRA cells underwent FACS enrichment.

Sequenced sample: CD8+ T cells from PBMCs. V and J are TRBV3-1 and TRBJ1-3, with D unresolved. The clonotype comes from a human donor with multiple sclerosis. The CDR3 sequence is CASSFRKSSGNTIYF. CDR3 coding DNA: TGTGCCAGCAGCTTCCGGAAGAGCTCTGGAAACACCATATATTTT.